One and the same sample provided the 24 T cell receptor beta chains below, sequenced in a study of blood T cell repertoires in COVID-19. Repertoires were generated with immunoSEQ multiplex PCR, while TCRdb's copy carries only in-frame clones and drops some. This table has 200,000 to 250,000 clones, around nine tenths appearing once. The sequencing sample was made of peripheral blood. The receptors stem from a man older than 75 with acute or convalescent COVID-19.

The V call is TRBV11-1, the J call TRBJ1-2, with D possibly being TRBD1 (6 bases). Looked up from germline, CDR1 is SGHAT and CDR2 is FQDESV (reference sequence). Between the trimmed V and J ends, which lost 5 bases and 2 bases, there was a span of 15 bases. The CDR3 spans 15 residues. Here the CDR3 DNA reads TGTGCCAGCAGCCACCAGGGGCAGGTGAACTATGGCTACACCTTC. Residues: CASSHQGQVNYGYTF.

With regard to this clone: One junction end disagrees with the germline gene, perhaps due to a read error. The chain is built from TRBV7-7 and TRBJ2-7; perhaps TRBD1 as D (5 bases). The CDR3 has 17 amino acids. Germline CDR1 is SSHAT and CDR2 is FNYEAQ (reference sequence). The CDR3 bases are TGTGCTAGCAGCTTAGCACAGGCAAGCACTATATCCTACGAGCAGTACTTC. Protein sequence: CASSLAQASTISYEQYF.

This clone was observed a single time. V usage is TRBV7-2 and J usage is TRBJ2-7, with 8 bases that match TRBD2. The trim removed 0 bases at V and 1 base at J, leaving 5 bases unmatched. Germline V gene lookup returns CDR1 SGHTA and CDR2 FQGNSA. CDR3 length: 16 amino acids. Written as DNA, the CDR3 is TGTGCCAGCAGCTTAGCGACCGGACTAGCTTCCTACGAGCAGTACTTC. Translation: CASSLATGLASYEQYF. Variable domain in full (rest from reference TRBV7-2 and TRBJ2-7): GAGVSQSPSNKVTEKGKDVELRCDPISGHTALYWYRQSLGQGLEFLIYFQGNSAPDKSGLPSDRFSAERTGGSVSTLTIQRTQQEDSAVYLCASSLATGLASYEQYFGPGTRLTVT.

The chain recombines TRBV19 with TRBJ2-2; 11 bases fit TRBD1. CDR3 length: 20 residues. The V gene end was trimmed by 4 bases and the J gene end by 4 bases; junction bases not matched to a gene: 17. The germline V gene has CDR1 LNHDA and CDR2 SQIVND (reference sequence). CDR3 residues: CASSTIPGQGGPVGTGELFF. DNA of the CDR3: TGTGCCAGTAGTACGATCCCGGGACAGGGGGGACCGGTGGGCACCGGGGAGCTGTTTTTT. Combining the CDR3 with reference TRBV19 and TRBJ2-2 gives the whole variable domain DGGITQSPKYLFRKEGQNVTLSCEQNLNHDAMYWYRQDPGQGLRLIYYSQIVNDFQKGDIAEGYSVSREKKESFPLTVTSAQKNPTAFYLCASSTIPGQGGPVGTGELFFGEGSRLTVL.

This clone was detected only a few times. V and J are TRBV9 and TRBJ2-1; D perhaps matches TRBD1 (6 bases). Germline V gene data show CDR1 as SGDLS and CDR2 as YYNGEE. The CDR3 loop spans 15 amino acids. Trimming removed 0 bases at V and 6 bases at J, with 13 bases between. This chain's CDR3 is CASSVGGVRGNEQFF. In DNA, the CDR3 is TGTGCCAGCAGCGTAGGTGGCGTCAGGGGCAATGAGCAGTTCTTC.

The chain carries TRBV4-2 and TRBJ1-1; D is ambiguous. This CDR3 spans 17 amino acids. V lost 0 bases, J lost 3 bases, and 17 bases lay in between. The germline CDR1 and CDR2 sequences are LGHNA and YNFKEQ. CDR3 protein: CASSQDGVGSGHTEAFF. DNA of the CDR3: TGTGCCAGCAGCCAAGATGGGGTAGGGAGTGGGCACACTGAAGCTTTCTTT.

The genes are TRBV7-2 and TRBJ2-3; 12 nucleotides agree with TRBD2. CDR1 is SGHTA and CDR2 is FQGNSA in the germline V gene. This CDR3 has 14 residues. Trimming took 7 bases from V and 3 from J; bases not matched to a gene: 2. This chain's CDR3 is CASKLAGGTDTQYF. CDR3 DNA: TGTGCCAGCAAACTAGCGGGAGGAACAGATACGCAGTATTTT.

J is TRBJ2-2 and V is TRBV2; 7 bases are shared with TRBD2. V was pared by 5 bases and J by 2 bases, with 5 bases of the junction left unmatched. The length of the CDR3 is 15 residues. Germline CDR1 SNHLY, CDR2 FYNNEI. This CDR3 reads CASSYLAENTGELFF. Written as DNA, the CDR3 is TGTGCCAGCAGTTATCTAGCGGAAAACACCGGGGAGCTGTTTTTT.

This sequence joins TRBV7-9 and TRBJ2-7; 8 bases map to TRBD2. V was pared by 5 bases and J by 4 bases, with 13 bases of the junction left unmatched. This CDR3 is 16 amino acids long. The germline CDR1 and CDR2 sequences are SEHNR and FQNEAQ (reference sequence). CDR3 in DNA: TGTGCCAGCAGCCAGAGGGCAGCGGGAGATAGGTACGAGCAGTACTTC. It translates to CASSQRAAGDRYEQYF.

The gene calls are TRBV19 and TRBJ2-4, with 8 positions matching TRBD2. CDR3 length: 14 amino acids. Germline-derived CDR1 and CDR2 are LNHDA and SQIVND (reference sequence). V dropped 3 bases and J dropped 12; count of bases not matched to a gene: 10. DNA for the CDR3: TGTGCCAGTAGTATCGGGGGGGCTTTTGCGGGTCAGTACTTC. Its translation is CASSIGGAFAGQYF.

The V gene is TRBV6-6, the J gene TRBJ1-5; weak D call: TRBD1 (6 bases). V lost 6 bases and J lost 15, with 18 bases in between. The CDR3 runs to 12 residues. The V gene's germline CDR1 is MNHNY and CDR2 SVGAGI (reference sequence). The CDR3 sequence is CASRRIQGPGHF. In nucleotides, the CDR3 is TGTGCCAGCAGGCGAATACAGGGTCCCGGGCATTTT.

Comment on this clone: Other nucleotide sequences from this sample produce the same CDR3. J is TRBJ1-1 and V is TRBV24-1, with 8 positions matching TRBD1. The CDR3 is made up of 15 amino acids. CDR1 is KGHDR, CDR2 SFDVKD, per germline. With V trimmed by 3 bases and J by 1 base, 3 bases remained unmatched. The CDR3 here is CATSDPGTGNTEAFF. Written as DNA, the CDR3 is TGTGCCACCAGTGATCCAGGGACAGGGAACACTGAAGCTTTCTTT.

This clone was counted a single time. The J gene is TRBJ2-5, the V gene TRBV3-1 (or the pseudogene TRBV3-2), with 12 bases aligning to TRBD2. CDR3 length: 14 residues. Germline assignment: CDR1 LGHDT and CDR2 YNNKEL (reference sequence). V was pared by 7 bases and J by 5 bases, with 5 bases of the junction left unmatched. As DNA, the CDR3 is TGTGCCAGCAACCACGGGACTAGCGGGGAGACCCAGTACTTC. Its protein is CASNHGTSGETQYF.

The CDR3 loop reads CASSPDSTLVGELFF. DNA of the CDR3: TGTGCCAGCAGCCCCGACTCAACGCTGGTCGGGGAGCTGTTTTTT. This rearrangement joins TRBV7-2 to TRBJ2-2, with no clear D. The germline V gene has CDR1 SGHTA and CDR2 FQGNSA. V was shortened by 5 bases and J by 7 bases, with 17 bases between the two germline ends. The CDR3 spans 15 residues. Full variable domain (outside the CDR3, taken from reference TRBV7-2 and TRBJ2-2): GAGVSQSPSNKVTEKGKDVELRCDPISGHTALYWYRQSLGQGLEFLIYFQGNSAPDKSGLPSDRFSAERTGGSVSTLTIQRTQQEDSAVYLCASSPDSTLVGELFFGEGSRLTVL.

The V gene is TRBV19, the J gene TRBJ2-7; 10 positions agree with TRBD2. Germline trimming cut 6 bases from V and 7 bases from J; bases unmatched to any gene: 15. Per the germline V gene, CDR1 is LNHDA and CDR2 is SQIVND (reference sequence). This CDR3 is 16 amino acids long. CDR3 region: CASSQQGTSGASEQYF. DNA for the CDR3: TGTGCCAGTAGCCAACAGGGTACTAGCGGGGCCTCTGAGCAGTACTTC. The full variable domain, rest sourced from reference TRBV19 and TRBJ2-7, is DGGITQSPKYLFRKEGQNVTLSCEQNLNHDAMYWYRQDPGQGLRLIYYSQIVNDFQKGDIAEGYSVSREKKESFPLTVTSAQKNPTAFYLCASSQQGTSGASEQYFGPGTRLTVT.

The chain is built from TRBV4-3 and TRBJ1-1; tentatively, D is TRBD1 (6 bases). The CDR3 contains 13 residues. CDR1 and CDR2 from the germline V gene are LGHNA and YSLEER. Trimming took 2 bases from V and 4 from J, leaving 8 bases between them. CDR3 protein: CASSQTGFTEAFF. The CDR3, as DNA: TGCGCCAGCAGCCAAACAGGGTTCACTGAAGCTTTCTTT.

V usage is TRBV5-1 and J usage is TRBJ1-1, with 11 bases matching TRBD1. The CDR3 sequence is 15 residues long. V shed 5 bases and J 8 bases; nucleotides not matched to a gene: 11. Germline loops: CDR1 SGHRS, CDR2 YFSETQ. The CDR3 here is CASRIRDRGSVEAFF. In DNA form, the CDR3 reads TGCGCCAGCAGGATCCGGGACAGGGGGTCGGTGGAAGCTTTCTTT. The variable domain in full, completed from reference TRBV5-1 and TRBJ1-1, reads KAGVTQTPRYLIKTRGQQVTLSCSPISGHRSVSWYQQTPGQGLQFLFEYFSETQRNKGNFPGRFSGRQFSNSRSEMNVSTLELGDSALYLCASRIRDRGSVEAFFGQGTRLTVV.

The chain has TRBV5-8 and TRBJ2-1; 12 nucleotides match TRBD2. Germline-derived CDR1 and CDR2 are SGHTS and YDEGEE. J gave up 4 bases and V 4 bases, and 3 bases lay outside the gene matches. The CDR3 length is 15 residues. The CDR3: CASSLGTSGYNEQFF. As DNA, the CDR3 is TGTGCCAGCAGCCTCGGGACTAGCGGGTACAATGAGCAGTTCTTC.

This clone was observed once. This sequence joins TRBV7-2 and TRBJ2-1, with D tentatively TRBD2 (5 bases). The germline V gene encodes CDR1 SGHTA and CDR2 FQGNSA. Trimming shortened V by 5 bases and J by 7 bases, and 27 bases separated the two germline ends. This CDR3 has 18 residues. In DNA, the CDR3 is TGTGCCAGCAGCCAAAACCAATTGGCGGGCGCTGGTGGGAATGAGCAGTTCTTC. It yields the protein CASSQNQLAGAGGNEQFF. The variable domain in full, with the rest retrieved from reference TRBV7-2 and TRBJ2-1, is GAGVSQSPSNKVTEKGKDVELRCDPISGHTALYWYRQSLGQGLEFLIYFQGNSAPDKSGLPSDRFSAERTGGSVSTLTIQRTQQEDSAVYLCASSQNQLAGAGGNEQFFGPGTRLTVL.

The CDR3 protein is CASTPPGGHNTIYF. The CDR3 DNA sequence: TGTGCCAGTACCCCCCCCGGAGGGCACAACACCATATATTTT. The V and J genes are TRBV19 and TRBJ1-3; the D is unclear. V was shortened by 7 bases and J by 7 bases, with 17 bases between the two germline ends. The CDR3 is 14 amino acids. Germline V lookup: CDR1 LNHDA, CDR2 SQIVND (reference sequence).

The CDR3 sequence: CASSFSGEEQYF. DNA for the CDR3: TGTGCCAGCAGCTTTTCGGGGGAGGAGCAGTACTTC. The chain combines TRBV7-9 with TRBJ2-7; D perhaps matches TRBD2 (6 bases). Germline V CDR1 and CDR2: SEHNR, FQNEAQ (reference sequence). Trimming shortened V by 3 bases and J by 7 bases, and 10 bases separated the two germline ends. There are 12 residues in the CDR3.

This sequence joins TRBV3-1 (or the pseudogene TRBV3-2) and TRBJ1-6; a possible D gene is TRBD1 (6 bases). The germline V gene encodes CDR1 LGHDT and CDR2 YNNKEL (reference sequence). This CDR3 spans 15 amino acids. Trimming removed 0 bases from V and 8 bases from J, with 11 bases in between. This CDR3 is CASSQERGWDSPLHF. As DNA, the CDR3 is TGTGCCAGCAGCCAAGAGAGGGGGTGGGATTCACCCCTCCACTTT.

The chain recombines TRBV6-5 with TRBJ2-7; the D call may be TRBD1 or TRBD2 (6 bases each). Trimming cost V 10 bases and J 6 bases, with 16 bases left between them. The CDR3 sequence is 12 residues long. Germline V gene sequence: CDR1 MNHEY, CDR2 SVGAGI. The CDR3 spells CATRGLRGEQYF. DNA of the CDR3: TGTGCCACCAGGGGTCTGCGGGGCGAGCAGTACTTC.

The chain carries TRBV19 and TRBJ2-1, with D perhaps TRBD2 (5 bases). Trimming removed 1 base at V and 2 bases at J, with 12 bases between. Germline lookup yields CDR1 LNHDA and CDR2 SQIVND (reference sequence). The CDR3 sequence is 16 residues long. The CDR3: CASSIAVGVPYNEQFF. DNA for the CDR3: TGTGCCAGTAGTATAGCAGTGGGAGTTCCCTACAATGAGCAGTTCTTC.